This paragraph reports one T cell receptor beta chain. A TCRbeta library incorporating unique molecular identifiers was prepared. Using its own MiXCR run on the PCR reads, TCRdb lists one record per CDR3 protein. This sample has about 690,000 distinct CDR3 sequences, with approximately 16% found just once. The data derive from a study of T-cell reconstitution after alpha-beta-depleted transplantation in children. Trimming cost V 5 bases and J 3 bases, with 13 bases left between them. The CDR3 loop spans 14 amino acids. Per the germline V gene, CDR1 is SEHNR and CDR2 is FQNEAQ (reference sequence). This clonotype was obtained from a human donor who donated a stem cell graft to a child with acute myeloid leukemia. The chain links TRBV7-9 to TRBJ1-1; possible D gene TRBD1, 6 bases. The sample consisted of PBMCs from the stem cell graft donor, taken from the stem cell graft. The CDR3 loop is CASSGRQVDTEAFF. DNA for the CDR3: TGTGCCAGCAGCGGAAGACAGGTGGACACTGAAGCTTTCTTT.